The 11 T cell receptor beta chains given below trace back to one sample, sequenced in a study of cytomegalovirus exposure and HLA in healthy donors. Use of 60 Vbeta and 13 Jbeta primers characterized the PCR. Data came from immunoSEQ multiplex PCR; TCRdb stores just in-frame clones and leaves some out. The sample gives roughly 160,000 clones, around 86% of which show up once; 2% to 2.5% is in the top ten. The material sequenced was PBMCs. The receptor set was obtained from a male donor in good health and CMV-seronegative.

Turning to this clone: This CDR3 fails to terminate in the conserved phenylalanine or tryptophan, so it likely reflects a read error. CDR3 region: CASSARAWASPLHL. Here the CDR3 DNA reads TGTGCCAGCAGCGCCAGGGCGTGGGCTTCACCCCTCCACCTT. The rearrangement links TRBV11-2 to TRBJ1-6; weak D call: TRBD1 (5 bases). Germline values: CDR1 SGHAT, CDR2 FQNNGV. Deletions cut 5 bases from V and 9 bases from J, with 14 bases between. The CDR3 totals 14 residues.

The J gene is TRBJ1-2, the V gene TRBV4-3, with D possibly matching TRBD1 (5 bases). The CDR3 has 16 amino acids. Germline CDR1 and CDR2: LGHNA and YSLEER. The V and J ends lost 0 bases and 5 bases respectively, with 16 bases between them. The CDR3 nucleotides are TGCGCCAGCAGCCAAGATAACGTCAGGGATGCATATGGCTACACCTTC. This translates into CASSQDNVRDAYGYTF.

This chain links TRBV5-6 with TRBJ1-5; 9 bases map to TRBD1. This CDR3 is 13 amino acids long. Germline assignment: CDR1 SGHDT and CDR2 YYEEEE. Germline trimming cut 4 bases from V and 6 bases from J; bases unmatched to any gene: 2. The DNA of the CDR3 is TGTGCCAGCAGCCGACAGGGGGGTCAGCCCCAGCATTTT. This encodes CASSRQGGQPQHF.

The J gene is TRBJ2-3, the V gene TRBV7-2; no clear D gene. Germline V CDR1 and CDR2: SGHTA, FQGNSA. The V gene lost 5 bases and the J gene lost 2 bases, with 5 bases spanning the gap. The CDR3 is 12 amino acids. The CDR3: CASSTYTDTQYF. Here the CDR3 DNA reads TGTGCCAGCAGCACCTACACAGATACGCAGTATTTT.

The J gene is TRBJ1-5, the V gene TRBV27; 7 bases line up with TRBD1. The V segment lost 5 bases and the J segment 8 bases; nucleotides outside the gene matches: 9. The length of the CDR3 is 14 residues. Per germline, CDR1 MNHEY and CDR2 SMNVEV (reference sequence). This chain's CDR3 is CASSPQRGLEPQHF. CDR3 bases: TGTGCCAGCAGTCCTCAAAGGGGGCTGGAGCCCCAGCATTTT.

This chain joins TRBV5-4 and TRBJ1-6; 8 bases align to TRBD1. CDR1 is SGHNT and CDR2 is YYREEE in the germline V gene (reference sequence). The CDR3 has 16 amino acids. The J segment lost 5 bases and the V segment lost 5 bases, leaving 9 bases of the junction unmatched. CDR3 in DNA: TGTGCCAGCAGTCGGAACAGGGGGTCGGATAATTCACCCCTCCACTTT. This encodes CASSRNRGSDNSPLHF.

The V and J genes are TRBV2 and TRBJ1-3; TRBD1 agrees at 12 bases. Germline CDR1 is SNHLY and CDR2 is FYNNEI. J lost 3 bases, V lost 5 bases, and 2 bases had no gene match. This CDR3 contains 15 residues. CDR3 in DNA: TGTGCCAGCAGTCGGGACAGGGGGCTTGGAAACACCATATATTTT. It specifies CASSRDRGLGNTIYF.

The rearrangement uses TRBV27 and TRBJ1-2, with 10 bases fitting TRBD1. The CDR3 contains 15 residues. Unmatched junction bases numbered 13, after V lost 7 bases and J lost 8 bases. Germline V gene data show CDR1 as MNHEY and CDR2 as SMNVEV (reference sequence). The CDR3 nucleotides are TGTGCCAGCACCTGGGACAGGGGAGGGGCAGAAGGCTACACCTTC. Protein sequence: CASTWDRGGAEGYTF.

This chain links TRBV7-9 with TRBJ2-7, with D perhaps TRBD2 (6 bases). Trimming removed 7 bases from V and 3 bases from J, with 19 bases in between. The CDR3 contains 15 residues. Germline V gives CDR1 SEHNR, CDR2 FQNEAQ (reference sequence). The CDR3 DNA reads as TGTGCCAGCACCCCAATAGGGGACTCGGACTACGAGCAGTACTTC. Amino acids: CASTPIGDSDYEQYF.

This rearrangement joins TRBV5-8 to TRBJ2-7, with 7 bases identical to TRBD1. Germline loops: CDR1 SGHTS, CDR2 YDEGEE. Germline trimming cut 4 bases from V and 1 base from J; bases unmatched to any gene: 11. This CDR3 region has 16 residues. CDR3 DNA sequence: TGTGCCAGCAGCCACAGGACAGGCGAACCTTCCTACGAGCAGTACTTC. Translation gives CASSHRTGEPSYEQYF.

V and J are TRBV5-1 and TRBJ1-1; 7 bases match TRBD1. The CDR3 sequence is 15 residues long. In germline, CDR1 is SGHRS, CDR2 YFSETQ. The V and J ends lost 1 base and 2 bases, in that order; junction bases with no gene match: 5. The CDR3 here is CASSLMQGVNTEAFF. The DNA of the CDR3 is TGCGCCAGCAGCTTGATGCAGGGGGTTAACACTGAAGCTTTCTTT.